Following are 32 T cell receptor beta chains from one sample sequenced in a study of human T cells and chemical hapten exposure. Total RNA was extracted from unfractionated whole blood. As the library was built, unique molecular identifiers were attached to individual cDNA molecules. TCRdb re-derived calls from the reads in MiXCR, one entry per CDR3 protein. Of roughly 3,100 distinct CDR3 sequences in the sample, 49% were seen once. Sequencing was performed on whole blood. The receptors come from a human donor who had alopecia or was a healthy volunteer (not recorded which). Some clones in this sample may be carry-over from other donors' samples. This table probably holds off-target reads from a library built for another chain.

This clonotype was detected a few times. The CDR3 protein is CASSPSGRSSTDTQYF. The CDR3 DNA follows: TGTGCCAGCAGCCCTAGCGGGAGGTCTAGCACAGATACGCAGTATTTT. This chain links TRBV3-1 with TRBJ2-3; 11 nucleotides match TRBD2. J was trimmed by 0 bases and V by 4 bases; bases with no gene match: 3. The CDR3 is 16 amino acids. The V gene's germline CDR1 is LGHDT and CDR2 YNNKEL (reference sequence).

The chain's CDR3 is CASSQDLQGNYNEQFF. DNA of the CDR3: TGCGCCAGCAGCCAAGATCTACAGGGGAACTACAATGAGCAGTTCTTC. The chain recombines TRBV4-3 with TRBJ2-1; 7 bases align to TRBD1. V was clipped by 0 bases and J by 3 bases; unmatched bases: 5. This CDR3 has 16 residues. Germline V gene lookup returns CDR1 LGHNA and CDR2 YSLEER.

Here the CDR3 reads CASSPRLAGMETQYF. As DNA, the CDR3 is TGTGCCAGCAGCCCCCGTCTAGCGGGAATGGAGACCCAGTACTTC. The chain links TRBV7-2 to TRBJ2-5; 9 nucleotides align to TRBD2. The CDR3 has 15 amino acids. Trimming at V came to 5 bases and at J to 5 bases, leaving 9 bases not matched to a gene. Germline assignment: CDR1 SGHTA and CDR2 FQGNSA. Together with reference TRBV7-2 and TRBJ2-5, the CDR3 gives the full variable domain: GAGVSQSPSNKVTEKGKDVELRCDPISGHTALYWYRQSLGQGLEFLIYFQGNSAPDKSGLPSDRFSAERTGGSVSTLTIQRTQQEDSAVYLCASSPRLAGMETQYFGPGTRLLVL.

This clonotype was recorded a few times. The CDR3 spells CASSLEGGSGADTQYF. In DNA, the CDR3 is TGCGCCAGCAGCTTGGAGGGCGGGAGCGGCGCAGATACGCAGTATTTT. The chain is built from TRBV5-1 and TRBJ2-3; TRBD2 agrees at 7 bases. The V and J ends lost 0 bases and 4 bases, in that order; junction bases with no gene match: 8. Germline CDR1 SGHRS, CDR2 YFSETQ. CDR3 length: 16 amino acids. Variable domain in full (rest from reference TRBV5-1 and TRBJ2-3): KAGVTQTPRYLIKTRGQQVTLSCSPISGHRSVSWYQQTPGQGLQFLFEYFSETQRNKGNFPGRFSGRQFSNSRSEMNVSTLELGDSALYLCASSLEGGSGADTQYFGPGTRLTVL.

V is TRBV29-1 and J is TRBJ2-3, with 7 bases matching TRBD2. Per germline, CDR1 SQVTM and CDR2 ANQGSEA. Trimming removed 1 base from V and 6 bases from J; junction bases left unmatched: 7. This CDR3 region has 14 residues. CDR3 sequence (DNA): TGCAGCGTTGAAGGGGGGGGTGGCTGGGATACGCAGTATTTT. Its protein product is CSVEGGGGWDTQYF.

CDR3 DNA: TGTGCCAGCGGGACAGGGATGTATGGCTACACCTTC. This codes for CASGTGMYGYTF. The chain couples TRBV28 to TRBJ1-2, with TRBD1 identical over 9 bases. CDR1 and CDR2 from the germline V gene are MDHEN and SYDVKM. The CDR3 totals 12 residues. Trimming cost V 8 bases and J 5 bases; bases outside gene matches: 3.

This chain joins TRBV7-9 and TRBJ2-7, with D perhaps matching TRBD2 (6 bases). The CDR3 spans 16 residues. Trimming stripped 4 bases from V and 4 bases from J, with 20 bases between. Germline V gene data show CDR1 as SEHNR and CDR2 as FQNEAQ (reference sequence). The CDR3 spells CASSYGRGPAVYEQYF. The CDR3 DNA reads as TGTGCCAGCAGCTATGGGCGGGGCCCTGCCGTTTACGAGCAGTACTTC.

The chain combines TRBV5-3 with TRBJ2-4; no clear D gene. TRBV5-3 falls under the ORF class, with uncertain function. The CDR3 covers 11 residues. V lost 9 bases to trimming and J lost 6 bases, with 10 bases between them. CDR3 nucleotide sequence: TGTGCCAAAGAATGTATAAACATTCAGTACTTC. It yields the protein CAKECINIQYF.

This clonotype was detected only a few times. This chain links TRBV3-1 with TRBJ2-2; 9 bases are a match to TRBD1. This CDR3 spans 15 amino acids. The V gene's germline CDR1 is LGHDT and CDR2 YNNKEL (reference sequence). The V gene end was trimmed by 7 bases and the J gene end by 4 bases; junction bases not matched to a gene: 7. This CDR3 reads CASMPGTGFTGELFF. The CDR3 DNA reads TGTGCCAGCATGCCGGGGACAGGGTTCACCGGGGAGCTGTTTTTT.

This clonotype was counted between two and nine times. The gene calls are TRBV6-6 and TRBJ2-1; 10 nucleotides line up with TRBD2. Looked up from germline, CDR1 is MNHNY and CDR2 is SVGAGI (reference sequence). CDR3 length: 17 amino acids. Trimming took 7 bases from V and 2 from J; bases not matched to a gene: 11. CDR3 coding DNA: TGTGCCAGCACCTCAGCGGGAGGGCCAAGAACCTACAATGAGCAGTTCTTC. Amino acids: CASTSAGGPRTYNEQFF.

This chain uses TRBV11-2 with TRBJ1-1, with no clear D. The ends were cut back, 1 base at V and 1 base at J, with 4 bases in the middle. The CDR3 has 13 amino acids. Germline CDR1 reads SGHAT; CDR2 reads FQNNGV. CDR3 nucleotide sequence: TGTGCCAGCAGCTTAGGAGCGAACACTGAAGCTTTCTTT. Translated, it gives CASSLGANTEAFF.

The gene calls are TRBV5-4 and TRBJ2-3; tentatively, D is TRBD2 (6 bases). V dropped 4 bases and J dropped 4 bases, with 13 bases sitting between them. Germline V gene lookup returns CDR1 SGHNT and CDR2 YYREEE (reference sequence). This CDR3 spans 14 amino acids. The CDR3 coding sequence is TGTGCCAGCAGCCCGCTGGAGGGAGCAGATACGCAGTATTTT. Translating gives CASSPLEGADTQYF. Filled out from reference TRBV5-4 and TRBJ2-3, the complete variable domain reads ETGVTQSPTHLIKTRGQQVTLRCSSQSGHNTVSWYQQALGQGPQFIFQYYREEENGRGNFPPRFSGLQFPNYSSELNVNALELDDSALYLCASSPLEGADTQYFGPGTRLTVL.

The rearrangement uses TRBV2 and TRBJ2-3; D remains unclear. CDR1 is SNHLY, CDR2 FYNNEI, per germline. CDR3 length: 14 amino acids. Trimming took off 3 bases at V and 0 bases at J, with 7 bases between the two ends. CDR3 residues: CASSDQDSTDTQYF. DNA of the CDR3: TGTGCCAGCAGTGACCAGGATAGCACAGATACGCAGTATTTT.

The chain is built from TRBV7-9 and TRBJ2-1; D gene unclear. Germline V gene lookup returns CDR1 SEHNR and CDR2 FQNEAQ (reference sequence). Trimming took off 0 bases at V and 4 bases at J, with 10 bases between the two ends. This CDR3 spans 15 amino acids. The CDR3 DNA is TGTGCCAGCAGCTTAGCGAGGTCCGGGTACAATGAGCAGTTCTTC. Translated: CASSLARSGYNEQFF.

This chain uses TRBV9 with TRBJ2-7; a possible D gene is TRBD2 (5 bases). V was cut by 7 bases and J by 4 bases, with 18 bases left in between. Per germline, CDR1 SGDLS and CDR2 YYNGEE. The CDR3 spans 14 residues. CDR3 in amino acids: CASSSGSGSYEQYF. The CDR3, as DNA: TGTGCCAGCTCAAGTGGGAGCGGATCGTACGAGCAGTACTTC.

The CDR3 coding sequence is TGCAGTGCTCTCCACGGAGAGACCCAGTACTTC. Translation: CSALHGETQYF. This chain links TRBV20-1 with TRBJ2-5; D not certain. V was cut by 5 bases and J by 4 bases, with 8 bases left in between. The CDR3 has 11 amino acids. Germline values: CDR1 DFQATT, CDR2 SNEGSKA (reference sequence).

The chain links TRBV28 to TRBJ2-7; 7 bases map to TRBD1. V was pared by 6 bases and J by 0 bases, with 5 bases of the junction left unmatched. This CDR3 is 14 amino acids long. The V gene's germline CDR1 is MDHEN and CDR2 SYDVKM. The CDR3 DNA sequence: TGTGCCAGCAGATCCGGGACAGCCTCCTACGAGCAGTACTTC. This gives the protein CASRSGTASYEQYF.

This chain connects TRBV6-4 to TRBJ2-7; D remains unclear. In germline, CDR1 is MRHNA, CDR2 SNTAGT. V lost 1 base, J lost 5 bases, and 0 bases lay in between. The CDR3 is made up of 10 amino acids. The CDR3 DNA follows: TGTGCCAGCAGTGACTACGAGCAGTACGTC. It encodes CASSDYEQYV.

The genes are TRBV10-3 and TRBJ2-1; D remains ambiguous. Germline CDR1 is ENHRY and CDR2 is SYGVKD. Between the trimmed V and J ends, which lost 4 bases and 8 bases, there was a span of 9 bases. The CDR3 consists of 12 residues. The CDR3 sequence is CAISGVFDEQFF. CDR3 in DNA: TGTGCCATCAGTGGGGTTTTCGATGAGCAGTTCTTC.

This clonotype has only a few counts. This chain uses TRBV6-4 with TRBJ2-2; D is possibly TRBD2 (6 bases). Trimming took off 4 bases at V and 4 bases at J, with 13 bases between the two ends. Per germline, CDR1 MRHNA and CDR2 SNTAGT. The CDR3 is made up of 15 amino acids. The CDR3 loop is CASSVQGGATGELFF. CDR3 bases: TGTGCCAGCAGTGTGCAGGGCGGGGCCACCGGGGAGCTGTTTTTT.

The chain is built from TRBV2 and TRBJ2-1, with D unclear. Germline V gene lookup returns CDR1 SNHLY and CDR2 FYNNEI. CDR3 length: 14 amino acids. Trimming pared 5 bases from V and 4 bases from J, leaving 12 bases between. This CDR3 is CASSRLAVYNEQFF. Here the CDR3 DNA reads TGTGCCAGCAGTCGTCTGGCAGTTTACAATGAGCAGTTCTTC.

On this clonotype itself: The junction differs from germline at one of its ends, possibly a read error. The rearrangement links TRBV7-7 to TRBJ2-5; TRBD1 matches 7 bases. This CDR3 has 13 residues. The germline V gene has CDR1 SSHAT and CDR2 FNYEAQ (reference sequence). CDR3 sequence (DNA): TGTGCTAGCAGCCGGACAGGAGAAGAGACCCAGTACTTC. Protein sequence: CASSRTGEETQYF.

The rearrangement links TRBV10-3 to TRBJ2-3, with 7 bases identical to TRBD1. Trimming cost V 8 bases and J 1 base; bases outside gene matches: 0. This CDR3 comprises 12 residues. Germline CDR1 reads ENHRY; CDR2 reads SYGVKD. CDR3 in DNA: TGTGCCATCCAGGGGGGCACAGATACGCAGTATTTT. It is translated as CAIQGGTDTQYF.

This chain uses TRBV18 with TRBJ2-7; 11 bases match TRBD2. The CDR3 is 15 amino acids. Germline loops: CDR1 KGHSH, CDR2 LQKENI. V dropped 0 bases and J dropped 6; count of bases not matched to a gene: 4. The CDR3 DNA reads TGTGCCAGCTCACCACCCCTAGCGGGAGGTTCCGAGCAGTACTTC. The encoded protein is CASSPPLAGGSEQYF.

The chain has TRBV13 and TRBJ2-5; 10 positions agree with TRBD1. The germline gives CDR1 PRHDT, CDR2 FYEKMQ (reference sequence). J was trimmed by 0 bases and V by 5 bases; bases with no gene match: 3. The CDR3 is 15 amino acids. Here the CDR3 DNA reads TGTGCCAGCAGCCCCGGGACAGGGGACCAAGAGACCCAGTACTTC. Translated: CASSPGTGDQETQYF.

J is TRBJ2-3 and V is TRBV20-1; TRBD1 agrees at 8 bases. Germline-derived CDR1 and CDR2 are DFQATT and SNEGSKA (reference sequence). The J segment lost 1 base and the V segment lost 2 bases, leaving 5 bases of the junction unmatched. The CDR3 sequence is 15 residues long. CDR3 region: CSARSRTGRTDTQYF. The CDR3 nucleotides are TGCAGTGCTAGATCCCGGACAGGGCGCACAGATACGCAGTATTTT.

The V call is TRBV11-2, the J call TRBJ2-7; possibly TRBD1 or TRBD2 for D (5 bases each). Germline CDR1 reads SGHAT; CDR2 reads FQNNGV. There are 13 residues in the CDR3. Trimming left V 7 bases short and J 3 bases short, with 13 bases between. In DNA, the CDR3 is TGTGCCAGCAAACCCGGGACCTACTACGAGCAGTACTTC. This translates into CASKPGTYYEQYF.

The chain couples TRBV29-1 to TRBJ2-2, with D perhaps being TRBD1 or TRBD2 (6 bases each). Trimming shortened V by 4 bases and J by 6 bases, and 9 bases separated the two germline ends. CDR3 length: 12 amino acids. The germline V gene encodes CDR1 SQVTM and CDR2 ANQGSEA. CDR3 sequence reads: CSVARGPGELFF. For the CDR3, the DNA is TGCAGCGTTGCTCGGGGGCCCGGGGAGCTGTTTTTT.

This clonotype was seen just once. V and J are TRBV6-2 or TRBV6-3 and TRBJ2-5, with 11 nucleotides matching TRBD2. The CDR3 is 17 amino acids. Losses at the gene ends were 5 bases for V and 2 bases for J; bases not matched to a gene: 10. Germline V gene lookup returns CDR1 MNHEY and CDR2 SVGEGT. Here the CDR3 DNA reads TGTGCCAGCAGTACCCTTAGCGGGAGGGGTATTCAAGAGACCCAGTACTTC. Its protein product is CASSTLSGRGIQETQYF.

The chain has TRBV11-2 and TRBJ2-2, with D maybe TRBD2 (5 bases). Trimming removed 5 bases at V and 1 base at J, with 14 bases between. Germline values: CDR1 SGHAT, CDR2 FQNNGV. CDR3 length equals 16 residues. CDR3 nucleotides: TGTGCCAGCAGCCTCACGGCCGGGGTGAACACCGGGGAGCTGTTTTTT. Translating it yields CASSLTAGVNTGELFF.

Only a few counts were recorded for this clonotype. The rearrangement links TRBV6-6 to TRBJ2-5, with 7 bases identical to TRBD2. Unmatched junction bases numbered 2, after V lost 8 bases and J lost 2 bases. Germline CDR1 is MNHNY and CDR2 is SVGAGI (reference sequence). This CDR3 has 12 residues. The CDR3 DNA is TGTGCCAGCGGGGGGGTTCAAGAGACCCAGTACTTC. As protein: CASGGVQETQYF.

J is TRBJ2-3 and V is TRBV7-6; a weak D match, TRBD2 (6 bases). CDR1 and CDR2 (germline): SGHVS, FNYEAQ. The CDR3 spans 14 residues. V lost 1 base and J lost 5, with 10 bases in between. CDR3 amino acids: CASSLGMRGDTQYF. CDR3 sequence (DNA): TGTGCCAGCAGCTTAGGGATGCGGGGAGATACGCAGTATTTT.